The 17 T cell receptor beta chains presented below share a single source sample, sequenced in a study of high-grade serous ovarian cancer treatment subgroups. Assay used: immunoSEQ multiplex PCR; TCRdb lists only in-frame clones, some missing. The top ten clones hold under 2.5% of a sample with about 28,000 clones, about 80% of them seen once. The tumor samples were collected prior to definitive surgery or chemotherapy. The sample taken for sequencing was tumor tissue. These receptors all come from a human donor with high-grade serous ovarian cancer.

The V gene is TRBV14, the J gene TRBJ2-3; no clear D. V lost 1 base and J 6 bases, leaving 5 bases between the germline ends. This CDR3 comprises 12 residues. The germline V gene has CDR1 SGHDN and CDR2 FVKESK. The CDR3 sequence is CASSQVVDTQYF. The DNA of the CDR3 is TGTGCCAGCAGCCAAGTGGTGGATACGCAGTATTTT.

V and J are TRBV9 and TRBJ2-1, with D tentatively TRBD1 (5 bases). Germline V gene sequence: CDR1 SGDLS, CDR2 YYNGEE. The CDR3 runs to 13 residues. V lost 4 bases and J lost 3, with 8 bases in between. The CDR3 reads CASSTQGYNEQFF. CDR3 coding DNA: TGTGCCAGCAGCACTCAGGGCTACAATGAGCAGTTCTTC.

V is TRBV30 and J is TRBJ2-3, with TRBD1 identical over 9 bases. V lost 3 bases and J lost 3; bases outside the gene matches: 10. CDR1 is GTSNPN and CDR2 is SVGIG in the germline V gene (reference sequence). This CDR3 spans 16 amino acids. The DNA of the CDR3 is TGTGCCTGGAGAGGCTATACAGGGGGCATAACAGATACGCAGTATTTT. Translation: CAWRGYTGGITDTQYF.

The chain joins TRBV6-1 to TRBJ2-7; possible D gene TRBD1, 6 bases. V shed 2 bases and J shed 2 bases, with 13 bases lying between them. Germline values: CDR1 MNHNS, CDR2 SASEGT. The CDR3 loop spans 15 amino acids. CDR3 region: CASSESPGQPYEQYF. CDR3 in DNA: TGTGCCAGCAGTGAAAGTCCGGGACAACCCTACGAGCAGTACTTC.

This clone was found once. The chain combines TRBV11-2 with TRBJ1-1; D unclear. This CDR3 has 13 residues. The germline V gene encodes CDR1 SGHAT and CDR2 FQNNGV. V was clipped by 3 bases and J by 3 bases, with 8 bases between them. CDR3 sequence: CASSFNPDTEAFF. CDR3 sequence (DNA): TGTGCCAGCAGCTTTAACCCCGACACTGAAGCTTTCTTT.

The chain carries TRBV7-8 and TRBJ2-1, with 7 bases aligning to TRBD1. CDR1 is SGHVS, CDR2 FQNEAQ, per germline. There are 15 residues in the CDR3. Trimming at V came to 5 bases and at J to 10 bases, leaving 14 bases not matched to a gene. The CDR3 loop is CASSPGQSIIMEQFF. The CDR3 coding sequence is TGTGCCAGCAGCCCGGGACAGAGTATTATCATGGAGCAGTTCTTC.

This sequence joins TRBV18 and TRBJ1-1, with a possible D match to TRBD1 (5 bases). The CDR3 is made up of 14 amino acids. Trimming shortened V by 2 bases and J by 6 bases, and 13 bases separated the two germline ends. Looked up from germline, CDR1 is KGHSH and CDR2 is LQKENI. The chain's CDR3 is CASSPGAGKPEAFF. As DNA, the CDR3 is TGTGCCAGCTCACCAGGGGCAGGGAAGCCTGAAGCTTTCTTT.

The chain carries TRBV18 and TRBJ1-5; no firm D call. V gave up 1 base and J gave up 3 bases, with 4 bases separating them. CDR1 and CDR2 from the germline V gene are KGHSH and LQKENI. The CDR3 runs to 13 residues. This chain's CDR3 is CASSPRANQPQHF. The CDR3 nucleotides are TGTGCCAGCTCACCACGGGCCAATCAGCCCCAGCATTTT.

This clone has more than one count but fewer than ten. The chain uses TRBV5-4 and TRBJ1-2, with 7 bases identical to TRBD1. J was trimmed by 7 bases and V by 4 bases; bases with no gene match: 10. This CDR3 comprises 14 residues. Germline CDR1 and CDR2: SGHNT and YYREEE (reference sequence). The CDR3 bases are TGTGCCAGCAGCGGAACCTACAGGGGAGGTGGCTACACCTTC. This encodes CASSGTYRGGGYTF.

The gene calls are TRBV6-1 and TRBJ2-5; TRBD2 is a possible D gene (6 bases). Trimming shortened V by 6 bases and J by 4 bases, and 15 bases separated the two germline ends. The CDR3 extends over 14 amino acids. The germline V gene has CDR1 MNHNS and CDR2 SASEGT. CDR3 DNA sequence: TGTGCCAGCAGAGGGGTTGGGGGGATAGAGACCCAGTACTTC. Translation gives CASRGVGGIETQYF.

The gene calls are TRBV4-1 and TRBJ2-7; TRBD1 matches at 8 bases. The germline CDR1 and CDR2 sequences are MGHRA and YSYEKL. V trimming: 0 bases; J trimming: 1 base; junction bases outside the gene matches: 2. The CDR3 sequence is 15 residues long. As DNA, the CDR3 is TGCGCCAGCAGCCAAGAAGACAGGGGATCCTACGAGCAGTACTTC. This gives the protein CASSQEDRGSYEQYF.

This clone was seen just once. The CDR3 loop reads CASSFQREQGEQYF. For the CDR3, the DNA is TGCGCCAGCAGCTTTCAGCGGGAGCAGGGCGAGCAGTACTTC. The chain links TRBV5-1 to TRBJ2-7, with 8 bases identical to TRBD2. Looked up from germline, CDR1 is SGHRS and CDR2 is YFSETQ. CDR3 length: 14 residues. Germline trimming cut 2 bases from V and 6 bases from J; bases unmatched to any gene: 7.

In its sample, this clone was seen a few times. The chain carries TRBV27 and TRBJ1-1, with TRBD1 identical over 8 bases. The junction had 12 bases not matched to a gene; V was cut back by 5 bases and J by 4 bases. This CDR3 is 16 amino acids long. Germline-derived CDR1 and CDR2 are MNHEY and SMNVEV (reference sequence). CDR3 sequence: CASSTHRGGARTEAFF. DNA of the CDR3: TGTGCCAGCAGTACCCACAGGGGGGGGGCGCGCACTGAAGCTTTCTTT.

The chain couples TRBV2 to TRBJ2-4; tentatively, D is TRBD1 (5 bases). The V gene's germline CDR1 is SNHLY and CDR2 FYNNEI. V shed 6 bases and J shed 3 bases, with 12 bases lying between them. This CDR3 is built from 14 residues. The CDR3 region is CASSDDRFKNIQYF. The DNA for the CDR3 is TGTGCCAGCAGCGATGACAGATTCAAAAACATTCAGTACTTC.

This chain connects TRBV6-1 to TRBJ2-1, with TRBD2 identical over 7 bases. J lost 4 bases, V lost 11 bases, and 14 bases had no gene match. CDR3 size: 15 residues. Looked up from germline, CDR1 is MNHNS and CDR2 is SASEGT. The CDR3 is CACTRRASGYNEQFF. CDR3 coding DNA: TGTGCCTGCACTCGGAGGGCTAGCGGATACAATGAGCAGTTCTTC.

This clone was observed a few times. The genes are TRBV5-6 and TRBJ2-7; the D is unclear. V was trimmed by 1 base and J by 7 bases, leaving 9 bases between them. The CDR3 covers 12 residues. CDR1 and CDR2 (germline): SGHDT, YYEEEE. The CDR3, as DNA: TGTGCCAGCAGCTTGCGCGATTGGGAGCAGTACTTC. It codes for CASSLRDWEQYF.

This chain connects TRBV5-1 to TRBJ1-1, with D unresolved. Germline CDR1 is SGHRS and CDR2 is YFSETQ. Trimming removed 4 bases at V and 1 base at J, with 11 bases between. The CDR3 length is 14 residues. The CDR3 sequence is CASSTGLTNTEAFF. The CDR3 coding sequence is TGCGCCAGCAGCACCGGACTGACGAACACTGAAGCTTTCTTT.